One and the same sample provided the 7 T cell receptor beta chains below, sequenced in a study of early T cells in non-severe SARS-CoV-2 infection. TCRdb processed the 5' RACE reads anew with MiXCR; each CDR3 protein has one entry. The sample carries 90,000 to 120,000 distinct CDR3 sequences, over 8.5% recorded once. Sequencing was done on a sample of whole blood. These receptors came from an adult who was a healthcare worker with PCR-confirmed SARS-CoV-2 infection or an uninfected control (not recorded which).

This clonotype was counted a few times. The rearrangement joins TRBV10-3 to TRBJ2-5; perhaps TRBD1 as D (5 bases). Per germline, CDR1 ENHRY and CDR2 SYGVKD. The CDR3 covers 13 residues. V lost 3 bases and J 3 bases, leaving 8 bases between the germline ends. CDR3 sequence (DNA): TGTGCCATCAGTGAAGGGGCAGAAGAGACCCAGTACTTC. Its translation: CAISEGAEETQYF.

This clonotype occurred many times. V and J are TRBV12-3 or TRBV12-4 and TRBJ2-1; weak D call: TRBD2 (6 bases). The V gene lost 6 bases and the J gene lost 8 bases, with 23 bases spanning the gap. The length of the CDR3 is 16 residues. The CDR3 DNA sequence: TGTGCCAGCAGCACAAGCCCAGCGGGTTATCTACATGAGCAGTTCTTC. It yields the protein CASSTSPAGYLHEQFF.

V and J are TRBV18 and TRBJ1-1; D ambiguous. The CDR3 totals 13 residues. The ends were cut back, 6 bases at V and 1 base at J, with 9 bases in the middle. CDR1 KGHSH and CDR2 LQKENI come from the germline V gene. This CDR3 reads CASSPDGNTEAFF. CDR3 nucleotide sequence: TGTGCCAGCTCCCCGGACGGGAACACTGAAGCTTTCTTT.

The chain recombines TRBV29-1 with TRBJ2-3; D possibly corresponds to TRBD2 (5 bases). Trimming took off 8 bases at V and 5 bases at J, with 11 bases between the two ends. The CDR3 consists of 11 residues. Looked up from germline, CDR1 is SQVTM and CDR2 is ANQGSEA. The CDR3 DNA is TGCAGCTCGGACTCCCGAGATACGCAGTATTTT. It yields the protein CSSDSRDTQYF.

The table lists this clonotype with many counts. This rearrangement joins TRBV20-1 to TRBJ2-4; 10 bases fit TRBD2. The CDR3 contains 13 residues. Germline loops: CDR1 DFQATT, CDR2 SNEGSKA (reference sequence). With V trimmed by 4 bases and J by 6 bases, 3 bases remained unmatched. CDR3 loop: CSATRTSGNIQYF. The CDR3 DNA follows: TGCAGTGCTACTAGGACTAGCGGAAACATTCAGTACTTC.

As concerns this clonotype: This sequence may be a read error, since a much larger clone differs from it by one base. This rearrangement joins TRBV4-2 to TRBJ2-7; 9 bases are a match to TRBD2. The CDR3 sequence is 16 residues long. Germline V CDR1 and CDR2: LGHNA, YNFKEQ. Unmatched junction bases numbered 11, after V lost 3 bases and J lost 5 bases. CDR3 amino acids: CASSQGRSGSGHEQYF. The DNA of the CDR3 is TGTGCCAGCAGCCAGGGACGTAGCGGGAGCGGGCACGAGCAGTACTTC.

DNA for the CDR3: TGTGCCAGCAGCTTAGTGGCAGCGAACTCCTACAATGAGCAGTTCTTC. Protein product: CASSLVAANSYNEQFF. The chain is built from TRBV7-2 and TRBJ2-1; D unresolved. CDR1 is SGHTA, CDR2 FQGNSA, per germline. V gave up 1 base and J gave up 0 bases, with 10 bases separating them. The length of the CDR3 is 16 residues.